This TCR beta chain emerged from a study of blood T cell repertoires in COVID-19. Study in general: From the United States, Italy and Spain came samples of acute and convalescent COVID-19. PBMCs, B-cell-depleted T cells, or T cells were the source of the cDNA or gDNA that made up the material.

Per the study methods: Reference gene primer amplification gave nucleated cell count estimates. The data were produced by immunoSEQ multiplex PCR, yet TCRdb's version contains in-frame clones alone and is incomplete. V and J calls and clone size are given by that table; D and trimming were obtained from the DNA. Of 85,000 to 120,000 clones listed, roughly 86% are singletons. This clone was counted once. The receptor comes from a man aged 35 to 55 with active or convalescent COVID-19. Input material: peripheral blood.

CDR3 amino acids: CASRSDGSYGYTF. Here the CDR3 DNA reads TGCGCCAGCAGGAGCGACGGGAGCTATGGCTACACCTTC. This chain joins TRBV5-1 and TRBJ1-2; D unclear. This CDR3 spans 13 amino acids. Germline V gene lookup returns CDR1 SGHRS and CDR2 YFSETQ. Trimming removed 5 bases at V and 4 bases at J, with 12 bases between.